Each of the 7 T cell receptor beta chains below was sequenced from the same sample in a study of HIV-infected patients and healthy controls. In TCRdb, the 5' RACE reads were re-called with MiXCR into one record per CDR3 protein. This table holds approximately 67,000 distinct CDR3 sequences, 16% found once. Sequencing was carried out using CD4+ T cells from blood. These receptors were obtained from a human donor in good health.

This clonotype was counted many times. This rearrangement joins TRBV25-1 to TRBJ2-5; the match to TRBD1 covers 10 bases. The junction had 2 bases not matched to a gene; V was cut back by 2 bases and J by 2 bases. This CDR3 has 15 residues. Germline CDR1 MGHDK, CDR2 SYGVNS. CDR3 amino acids: CASSEGTGVQETQYF. The CDR3 nucleotides read TGTGCCAGCAGTGAAGGGACAGGGGTTCAAGAGACCCAGTACTTC.

In its sample, this clonotype was seen a few times. This rearrangement joins TRBV6-8 to TRBJ1-6; tentative D call: TRBD1 (5 bases). The CDR3 is 15 residues long. CDR1 and CDR2 from the germline V gene are MNHGY and SAAAGT. Between the trimmed V and J ends, which lost 6 bases and 9 bases, there was a span of 18 bases. CDR3 in DNA: TGTGCCAGCAGCACTGATGGGACGAGGGGTTCACCCCTCCACTTT. Translation gives CASSTDGTRGSPLHF.

The J gene is TRBJ2-1, the V gene TRBV30; D remains unclear. Trimming left V 4 bases short and J 7 bases short, with 17 bases between. CDR1 is GTSNPN and CDR2 is SVGIG in the germline V gene (reference sequence). The CDR3 has 14 amino acids. The CDR3 region has the DNA TGTGCCTGGAATCCGGGTTTCAAAGGAAATGAGCAGTTCTTC. It specifies CAWNPGFKGNEQFF.

This clonotype came up a few times. The rearrangement joins TRBV24-1 to TRBJ2-1, with D possibly matching TRBD2 (6 bases). This CDR3 has 16 amino acids. Trimming removed 5 bases at V and 4 bases at J, with 17 bases between. Germline values: CDR1 KGHDR, CDR2 SFDVKD. The CDR3, as DNA: TGTGCCACCAGTGCCAAGGACACTAGCCTTTACAATGAGCAGTTCTTC. Translation: CATSAKDTSLYNEQFF.

This clonotype was seen a handful of times. The chain combines TRBV7-9 with TRBJ1-1; 7 bases agree with TRBD1. There are 14 residues in the CDR3. CDR1 and CDR2 from the germline V gene are SEHNR and FQNEAQ (reference sequence). Trimming at V came to 3 bases and at J to 1 base, leaving 2 bases not matched to a gene. CDR3 amino acids: CASSLGQPNTEAFF. The CDR3 region has the DNA TGTGCCAGCAGCTTGGGACAGCCGAACACTGAAGCTTTCTTT.

DNA for the CDR3: TGTGCCAGCAGTGGACGGGGGGGGGTACAATATCAGCCCCAGCATTTT. It specifies CASSGRGGVQYQPQHF. The chain uses TRBV12-3 or TRBV12-4 and TRBJ1-5, with D perhaps TRBD1 (5 bases). Trimming took off 5 bases at V and 5 bases at J, with 19 bases between the two ends. The CDR3 is made up of 16 amino acids.

The chain couples TRBV5-6 to TRBJ2-3; D is uncertain. This CDR3 is 14 amino acids long. Trimming cost V 7 bases and J 3 bases, with 15 bases left between them. Germline V CDR1 and CDR2: SGHDT, YYEEEE. The CDR3 nucleotides are TGTGCCAGCCGATTGTACCGAACTACAGATACGCAGTATTTT. This codes for CASRLYRTTDTQYF.